This T cell receptor (beta chain) originates from a study of blood T cell repertoires in COVID-19. Turning to the study itself: COVID-19 samples collected from the United States, Italy and Spain covered acute and convalescent phases. Sample material is recorded as cDNA or gDNA derived from T cells, B-cell-depleted T cells, or PBMCs.

Per the study methods: How many nucleated cells were present was estimated from reference gene primer amplification. Measured with immunoSEQ multiplex PCR; TCRdb has only the in-frame clones, and not every one. For V, J and clone size, that table is used; D and trimming come from the DNA. The sample has about 320,000 clones; approximately 85% are singletons. Germline-derived CDR1 and CDR2 are SGHNT and YENEEA. This CDR3 has 15 amino acids. Trimming took 3 bases from V and 3 from J; bases not matched to a gene: 6. This chain joins TRBV11-3 and TRBJ2-7, with TRBD1 matching over 9 bases. The sequence was obtained from a human donor in a cohort sampled during active COVID-19. The sample taken for sequencing was peripheral blood. CDR3 amino acids: CASSLGGQGGYEQYF. The DNA of the CDR3 is TGTGCCAGCAGCTTGGGGGGACAGGGCGGCTACGAGCAGTACTTC.